The T cell receptor beta chain described here comes from a study of shared clonotypes between healthy human individuals. Trimming pared 7 bases from V and 1 base from J, leaving 15 bases between. The germline CDR1 and CDR2 sequences are SGHAT and FQNNGV. The CDR3 is made up of 15 amino acids. In the original workflow: Filtering was not the same, since immunoSEQ gave junction-only sequences without quality scores. Method: immunoSEQ multiplex PCR; TCRdb's copy keeps in-frame clones and lacks some. The V and J calls and clone size were taken over from that table, and D and trimming were inferred from the DNA. The data contain some 2 million clones, 90% to 95% of them singletons.

The genes are TRBV11-2 and TRBJ2-3; tentatively, D is TRBD2 (6 bases). Sequencing was carried out using naive CD4+ T cells sorted from blood. The sample's subset: CD45RA+ positively selected. This clonotype originated in a man between 18 and 29 years old in good health. CDR3 in DNA: TGTGCCAGCAACCCGAGCGGCGGGGGCACAGATACGCAGTATTTT. Its protein is CASNPSGGGTDTQYF.